The present T cell receptor beta chain was sequenced within a study of T cells in localized non-small cell lung cancer. Here immunoSEQ multiplex PCR was the method, and the copy in TCRdb shows in-frame clones only, minus some. The data contain 1,500 or so clones, roughly 25% of them singletons. Findings of the study overall: Of the top 100 tumor clones, median approximately 50 were in adjacent lung, more than 25 among its top 100. Compared with tumor, uninvolved adjacent lung displayed greater T cell clonality, ranking highest overall. Analysis by sequencing included only one tumor region, so heterogeneity remains possible.

By share of the sample, this clone is medium-sized. Its cognate antigen is unknown. The CDR3 is made up of 14 amino acids. Germline CDR1 and CDR2: SGHNT and YENEEA. The V end lost 3 bases, the J end lost 3 bases, and 11 bases lay between the germline ends. Source: lung tumor tissue, taken before any cancer treatment. The receptor was isolated from a woman between 40 and 69 years old with stage I lung adenocarcinoma. This chain uses TRBV11-3 with TRBJ1-2, with D hard to call. The DNA for the CDR3 is TGTGCCAGCAGCTTGGGTCCGAGCTACTATGGCTACACCTTC. Encoded protein: CASSLGPSYYGYTF.